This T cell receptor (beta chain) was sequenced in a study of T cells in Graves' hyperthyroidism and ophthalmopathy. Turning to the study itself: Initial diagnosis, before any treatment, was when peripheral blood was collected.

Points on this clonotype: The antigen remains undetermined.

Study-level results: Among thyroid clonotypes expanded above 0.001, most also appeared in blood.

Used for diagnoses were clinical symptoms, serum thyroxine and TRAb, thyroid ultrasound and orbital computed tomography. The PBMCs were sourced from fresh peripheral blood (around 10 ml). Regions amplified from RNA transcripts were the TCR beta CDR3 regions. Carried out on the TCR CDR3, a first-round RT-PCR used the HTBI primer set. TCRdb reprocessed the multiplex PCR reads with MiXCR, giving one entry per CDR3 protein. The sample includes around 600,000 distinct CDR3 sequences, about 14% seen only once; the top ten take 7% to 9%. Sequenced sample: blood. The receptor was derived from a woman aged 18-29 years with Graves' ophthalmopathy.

CDR3 in amino acids: CASSYSAIGGNTEAFF. Written as DNA, the CDR3 is TGTGCCAGCAGTTATAGCGCGATAGGGGGGAACACTGAAGCTTTCTTT. This chain uses TRBV6-9 with TRBJ1-1; possible D gene TRBD1, 6 bases. Germline CDR1 reads MNHGY; CDR2 reads SVAAGI. Trimming shortened V by 2 bases and J by 1 base, and 14 bases separated the two germline ends. The CDR3 totals 16 residues.